The 18 T cell receptor beta chains listed next were all sequenced from one sample in a study of long-term antiretroviral therapy in people with HIV. The immunoSEQ assay was v3.0, run at survey level. Repertoires were generated with immunoSEQ multiplex PCR, while TCRdb's copy carries only in-frame clones and drops some. The data hold over 30,000 clones, with roughly 74% observed a single time. The sequencing here drew on unsorted PBMCs, taken 3 years after starting antiretroviral therapy. Every receptor here comes from a man aged 45 to 65 with HIV.

The chain combines TRBV7-2 with TRBJ1-5, with D maybe TRBD1 (5 bases). Germline V gene data show CDR1 as SGHTA and CDR2 as FQGNSA. The length of the CDR3 is 14 residues. Trimming removed 1 base at V and 4 bases at J, with 8 bases between. The CDR3 DNA follows: TGTGCCAGCAGCTTAGAGGGACGGAATCAGCCCCAGCATTTT. Its translation: CASSLEGRNQPQHF. The entire variable domain, with the rest obtained from reference TRBV7-2 and TRBJ1-5, is as follows: GAGVSQSPSNKVTEKGKDVELRCDPISGHTALYWYRQSLGQGLEFLIYFQGNSAPDKSGLPSDRFSAERTGGSVSTLTIQRTQQEDSAVYLCASSLEGRNQPQHFGDGTRLSIL.

The CDR3 is CASSLDSRPYGYTF. CDR3 bases: TGTGCCAGCAGCTTGGACAGCCGGCCCTATGGCTACACCTTC. The chain recombines TRBV7-9 with TRBJ1-2; weak D call: TRBD1 (6 bases). The V end was cut by 3 bases, the J end by 4 bases, with 12 bases between. This CDR3 region has 14 residues. From germline, CDR1 is SEHNR and CDR2 FQNEAQ (reference sequence).

The chain combines TRBV11-2 with TRBJ2-7, with 7 nucleotides matching TRBD2. Unmatched junction bases numbered 7, after V lost 2 bases and J lost 6 bases. The CDR3 is 14 amino acids. CDR1 and CDR2 from the germline V gene are SGHAT and FQNNGV. CDR3 region: CASSLRAGALEQYF. CDR3 coding DNA: TGTGCCAGCAGCTTAAGGGCGGGAGCACTCGAGCAGTACTTC.

CDR3 region: CASSEGGAGEAFF. The CDR3 coding sequence is TGTGCCAGCAGTGAAGGGGGCGCGGGGGAAGCTTTCTTT. The rearrangement links TRBV6-1 to TRBJ1-1, with D maybe TRBD1 (5 bases). The germline V gene encodes CDR1 MNHNS and CDR2 SASEGT. The CDR3 is 13 amino acids. Trimming stripped 1 base from V and 8 bases from J, with 11 bases between.

The chain couples TRBV28 to TRBJ2-3; 15 bases are shared with TRBD2. The CDR3 covers 16 residues. V gave up 5 bases and J gave up 3 bases; unmatched junction bases: 3. Germline V gene lookup returns CDR1 MDHEN and CDR2 SYDVKM. DNA for the CDR3: TGTGCCAGCAGTGAAGGACTAGCGGGAGGGACAGATACGCAGTATTTT. Translating it yields CASSEGLAGGTDTQYF.

The V call is TRBV9, the J call TRBJ1-1, with D maybe TRBD1 (6 bases). The germline V gene has CDR1 SGDLS and CDR2 YYNGEE. This CDR3 contains 16 residues. Trimming left V 1 base short and J 1 base short, with 14 bases between. This CDR3 is CASSVFTDSSNTEAFF. The CDR3 nucleotides read TGTGCCAGCAGCGTATTCACGGACAGTTCGAACACTGAAGCTTTCTTT.

This chain's CDR3 is CASRQTLLRTQYF. In nucleotides, the CDR3 is TGCGCCAGCCGCCAGACCCTTCTACGGACCCAGTACTTC. The rearrangement joins TRBV10-2 to TRBJ2-5; D is ambiguous. Germline CDR1 is WSHSY and CDR2 is SAAADI. CDR3 length equals 13 residues. Trimming left V 8 bases short and J 7 bases short, with 17 bases between.

This CDR3 reads CASMPRPRPNEKLFF. The CDR3, as DNA: TGTGCCAGCATGCCTAGGCCGCGCCCTAATGAAAAACTGTTTTTT. This chain connects TRBV27 to TRBJ1-4, with D unresolved. The germline V gene encodes CDR1 MNHEY and CDR2 SMNVEV (reference sequence). With 7 bases removed from V and 3 bases from J, the gap between germline ends came to 15 bases. This CDR3 is built from 15 residues.

V usage is TRBV18 and J usage is TRBJ2-1; a weak D match, TRBD1 (6 bases). The CDR3 is 17 amino acids. The V gene's germline CDR1 is KGHSH and CDR2 LQKENI. The V end was cut by 3 bases, the J end by 7 bases, with 22 bases between. The CDR3 sequence: CASSPLPQGERGNEQFF. The CDR3 region has the DNA TGTGCCAGCTCACCTCTACCACAGGGAGAACGGGGTAATGAGCAGTTCTTC.

A single count supports this clone. The chain joins TRBV30 to TRBJ1-6, with 8 bases identical to TRBD1. CDR3 size: 11 residues. Germline V CDR1 and CDR2: GTSNPN, SVGIG (reference sequence). Unmatched junction bases numbered 6, after V lost 5 bases and J lost 15 bases. The CDR3 here is CAWGQGARLHF. The CDR3 DNA sequence: TGTGCCTGGGGCCAGGGGGCTCGCCTCCACTTT.

This clone has only one observation. The chain uses TRBV2 and TRBJ2-3; D might be TRBD2 (5 bases). Germline V lookup: CDR1 SNHLY, CDR2 FYNNEI. Trimming left V 4 bases short and J 12 bases short, with 17 bases between. The CDR3 covers 13 residues. The DNA for the CDR3 is TGTGCCAGCAGTGTAGTTGATAGCGCTTACCAGTATTTT. Protein: CASSVVDSAYQYF.

This chain connects TRBV2 to TRBJ1-6; no definite D call. Looked up from germline, CDR1 is SNHLY and CDR2 is FYNNEI. Trimming pared 5 bases from V and 0 bases from J, leaving 5 bases between. The CDR3 contains 14 residues. For the CDR3, the DNA is TGTGCCAGCAGTAGATACTCCTATAATTCACCCCTCCACTTT. Residues: CASSRYSYNSPLHF.

In this sample, this clone turned up a few times. The chain combines TRBV10-2 with TRBJ2-1; D remains ambiguous. The V end was cut by 3 bases, the J end by 8 bases, with 5 bases between. The CDR3 spans 11 residues. In germline, CDR1 is WSHSY, CDR2 SAAADI. The chain's CDR3 is CASSDGYEQFF. DNA of the CDR3: TGCGCCAGCAGTGACGGCTATGAGCAGTTCTTC.

The table lists this clone with a few counts. The genes are TRBV7-9 and TRBJ1-5, with a weak D call TRBD1 (6 bases). The V gene lost 4 bases and the J gene lost 4 bases, with 8 bases spanning the gap. CDR1 and CDR2 from the germline V gene are SEHNR and FQNEAQ (reference sequence). The CDR3 extends over 13 amino acids. CDR3 region: CASSWGRNQPQHF. The CDR3 DNA reads TGTGCCAGCAGCTGGGGGCGGAATCAGCCCCAGCATTTT.

The chain links TRBV28 to TRBJ1-5; 7 bases align to TRBD1. Germline lookup yields CDR1 MDHEN and CDR2 SYDVKM. With V trimmed by 6 bases and J by 0 bases, 5 bases remained unmatched. This CDR3 has 15 amino acids. Here the CDR3 DNA reads TGTGCCAGCAGGTCCTACAGGGGTAGCAATCAGCCCCAGCATTTT. Protein product: CASRSYRGSNQPQHF.

V gene TRBV6-5 combines with J gene TRBJ1-1, with D maybe TRBD1 (5 bases). Trimming removed 4 bases at V and 4 bases at J, with 13 bases between. The CDR3 spans 14 residues. The germline gives CDR1 MNHEY, CDR2 SVGAGI. The CDR3 bases are TGTGCCAGCAGTTCCGGGGGACGGAGCACTGAAGCTTTCTTT. As protein: CASSSGGRSTEAFF.

This clone has only a few counts. The chain links TRBV4-3 to TRBJ2-2; D is perhaps TRBD1 or TRBD2 (5 bases each). The CDR3 runs 14 residues. Looked up from germline, CDR1 is LGHNA and CDR2 is YSLEER. V lost 0 bases and J 5 bases, leaving 7 bases between the germline ends. CDR3 protein: CASSQDWGTGELFF. The CDR3 DNA reads TGCGCCAGCAGCCAAGATTGGGGGACCGGGGAGCTGTTTTTT.

The chain is built from TRBV11-2 and TRBJ2-4, with D possibly being TRBD1 or TRBD2 (5 bases each). Deletions cut 2 bases from V and 1 base from J, with 12 bases between. The germline V gene has CDR1 SGHAT and CDR2 FQNNGV. This CDR3 comprises 16 residues. CDR3 sequence: CASSLYRGEAKNIQYF. CDR3 coding DNA: TGTGCCAGCAGCTTATACAGAGGGGAGGCCAAAAACATTCAGTACTTC.